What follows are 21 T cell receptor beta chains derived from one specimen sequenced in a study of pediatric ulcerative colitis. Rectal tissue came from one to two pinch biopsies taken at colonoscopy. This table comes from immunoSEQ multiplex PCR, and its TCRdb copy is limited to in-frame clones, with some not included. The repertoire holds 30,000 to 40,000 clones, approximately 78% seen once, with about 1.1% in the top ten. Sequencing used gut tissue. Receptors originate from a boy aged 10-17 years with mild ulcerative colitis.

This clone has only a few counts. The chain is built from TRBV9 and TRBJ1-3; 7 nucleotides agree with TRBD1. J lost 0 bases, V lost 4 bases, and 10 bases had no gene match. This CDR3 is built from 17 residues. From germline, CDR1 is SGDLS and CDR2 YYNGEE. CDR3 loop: CASSPRTGGLSGNTIYF. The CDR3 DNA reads TGTGCCAGCAGCCCCCGGACAGGAGGTCTCTCTGGAAACACCATATATTTT.

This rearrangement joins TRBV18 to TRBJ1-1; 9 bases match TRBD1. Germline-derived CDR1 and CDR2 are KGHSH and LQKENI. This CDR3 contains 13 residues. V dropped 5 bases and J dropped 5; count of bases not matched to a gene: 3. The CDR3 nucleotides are TGTGCCAGCTCAGGGGACAGGGCGACTGAAGCTTTCTTT. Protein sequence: CASSGDRATEAFF. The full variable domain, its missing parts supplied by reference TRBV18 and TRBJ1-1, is NAGVMQNPRHLVRRRGQEARLRCSPMKGHSHVYWYRQLPEEGLKFMVYLQKENIIDESGMPKERFSAEFPKEGPSILRIQQVVRGDSAAYFCASSGDRATEAFFGQGTRLTVV.

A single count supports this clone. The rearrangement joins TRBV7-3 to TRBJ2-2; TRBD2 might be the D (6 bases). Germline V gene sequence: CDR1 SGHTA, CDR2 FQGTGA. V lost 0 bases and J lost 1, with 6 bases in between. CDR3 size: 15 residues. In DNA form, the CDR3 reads TGTGCCAGCAGCTTAACTAGCGGGAACACCGGGGAGCTGTTTTTT. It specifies CASSLTSGNTGELFF.

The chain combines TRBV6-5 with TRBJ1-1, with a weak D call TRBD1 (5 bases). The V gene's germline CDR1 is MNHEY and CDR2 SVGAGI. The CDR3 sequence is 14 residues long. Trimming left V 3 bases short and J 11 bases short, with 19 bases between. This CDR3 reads CASSYLQSVGEAFF. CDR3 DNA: TGTGCCAGCAGTTATTTACAGTCCGTGGGGGAGGCTTTCTTT.

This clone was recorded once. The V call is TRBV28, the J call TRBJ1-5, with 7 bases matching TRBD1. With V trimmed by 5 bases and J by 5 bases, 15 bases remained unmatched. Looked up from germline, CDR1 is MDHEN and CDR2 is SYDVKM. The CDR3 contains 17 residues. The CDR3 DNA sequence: TGTGCCAGCAGTACGCTGAACACAGGGGAGCGCGATCAGCCCCAGCATTTT. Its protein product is CASSTLNTGERDQPQHF.

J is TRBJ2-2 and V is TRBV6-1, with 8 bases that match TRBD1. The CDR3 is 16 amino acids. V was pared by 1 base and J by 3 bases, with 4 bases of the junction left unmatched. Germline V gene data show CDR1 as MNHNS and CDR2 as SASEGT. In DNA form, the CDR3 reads TGTGCCAGCAGTGAAGTCCCAGGGGGCGACACCGGGGAGCTGTTTTTT. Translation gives CASSEVPGGDTGELFF.

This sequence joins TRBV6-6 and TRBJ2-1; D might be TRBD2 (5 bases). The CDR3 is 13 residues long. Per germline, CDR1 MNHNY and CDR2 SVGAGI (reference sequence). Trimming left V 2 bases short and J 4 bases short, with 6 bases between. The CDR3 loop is CASSYGGYNEQFF. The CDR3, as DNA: TGTGCCAGCAGTTACGGAGGTTACAATGAGCAGTTCTTC.

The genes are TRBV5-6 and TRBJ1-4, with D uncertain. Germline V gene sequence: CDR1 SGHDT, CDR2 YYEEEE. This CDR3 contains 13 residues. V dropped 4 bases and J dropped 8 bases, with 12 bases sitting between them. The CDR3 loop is CASSTVDGEKLFF. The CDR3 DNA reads TGTGCCAGCAGCACCGTGGACGGGGAAAAACTGTTTTTT.

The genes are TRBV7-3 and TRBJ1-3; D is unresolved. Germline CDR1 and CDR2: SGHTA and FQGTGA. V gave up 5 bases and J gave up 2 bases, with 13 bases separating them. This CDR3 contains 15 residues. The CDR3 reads CASSRVGGAGNTIYF. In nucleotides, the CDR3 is TGTGCCAGCAGCCGCGTGGGCGGGGCTGGAAACACCATATATTTT.

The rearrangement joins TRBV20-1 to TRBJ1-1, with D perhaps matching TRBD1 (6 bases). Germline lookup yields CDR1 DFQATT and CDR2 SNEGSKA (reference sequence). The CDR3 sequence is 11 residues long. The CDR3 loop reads CRGTLNTEAFF. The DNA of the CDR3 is TGCAGAGGGACACTGAACACTGAAGCTTTCTTT.

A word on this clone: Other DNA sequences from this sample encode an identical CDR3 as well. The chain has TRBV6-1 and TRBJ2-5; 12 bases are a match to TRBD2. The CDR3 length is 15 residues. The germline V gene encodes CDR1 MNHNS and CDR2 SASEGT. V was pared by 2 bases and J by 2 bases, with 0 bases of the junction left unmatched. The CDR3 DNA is TGTGCCAGCAGTGAACTAGCGGGGGGGCAAGAGACCCAGTACTTC. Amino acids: CASSELAGGQETQYF.

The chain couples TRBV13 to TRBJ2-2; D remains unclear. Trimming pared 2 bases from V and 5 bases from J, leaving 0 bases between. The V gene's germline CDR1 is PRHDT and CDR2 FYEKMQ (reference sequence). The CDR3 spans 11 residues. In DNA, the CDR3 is TGTGCCAGCAGCTTAACCGGGGAGCTGTTTTTT. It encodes CASSLTGELFF.

DNA of the CDR3: TGCAGCGTTGGTGACGGGCACACTGAAGCTTTCTTT. Its translation is CSVGDGHTEAFF. V is TRBV29-1 and J is TRBJ1-1; D uncertain. Trimming pared 4 bases from V and 3 bases from J, leaving 9 bases between. There are 12 residues in the CDR3. Germline V gene sequence: CDR1 SQVTM, CDR2 ANQGSEA. Full variable domain (remainder filled in from reference TRBV29-1 and TRBJ1-1): SAVISQKPSRDICQRGTSLTIQCQVDSQVTMMFWYRQQPGQSLTLIATANQGSEATYESGFVIDKFPISRPNLTFSTLTVSNMSPEDSSIYLCSVGDGHTEAFFGQGTRLTVV.

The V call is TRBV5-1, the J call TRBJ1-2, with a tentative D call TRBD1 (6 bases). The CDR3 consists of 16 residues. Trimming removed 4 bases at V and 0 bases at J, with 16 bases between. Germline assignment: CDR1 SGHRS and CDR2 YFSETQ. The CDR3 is CASSGLGAKANYGYTF. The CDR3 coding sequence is TGCGCCAGCAGCGGATTGGGGGCCAAAGCTAACTATGGCTACACCTTC.

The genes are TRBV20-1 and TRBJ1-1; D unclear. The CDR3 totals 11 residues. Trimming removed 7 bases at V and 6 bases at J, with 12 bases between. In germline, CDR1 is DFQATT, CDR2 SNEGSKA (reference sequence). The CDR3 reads CSGTRTAEAFF. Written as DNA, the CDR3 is TGCAGTGGGACCCGTACCGCTGAAGCTTTCTTT.

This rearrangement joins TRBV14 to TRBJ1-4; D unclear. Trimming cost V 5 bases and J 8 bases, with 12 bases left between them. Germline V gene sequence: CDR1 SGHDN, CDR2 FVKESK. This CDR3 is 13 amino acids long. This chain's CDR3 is CASSGRFGEKLFF. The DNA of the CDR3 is TGTGCCAGCAGCGGCCGATTCGGCGAAAAACTGTTTTTT.

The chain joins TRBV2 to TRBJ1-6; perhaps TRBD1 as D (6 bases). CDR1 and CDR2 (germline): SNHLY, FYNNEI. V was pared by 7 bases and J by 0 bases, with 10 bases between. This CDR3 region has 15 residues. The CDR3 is CASNQQGSYNSPLHF. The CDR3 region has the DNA TGTGCCAGCAACCAACAGGGCTCCTATAATTCACCCCTCCACTTT.

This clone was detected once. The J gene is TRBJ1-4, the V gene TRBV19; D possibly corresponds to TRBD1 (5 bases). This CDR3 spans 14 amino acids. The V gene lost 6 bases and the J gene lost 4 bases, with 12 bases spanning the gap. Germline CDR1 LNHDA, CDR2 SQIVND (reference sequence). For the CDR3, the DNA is TGTGCCAGTAGAACCGGGACTATTAATGAAAAACTGTTTTTT. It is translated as CASRTGTINEKLFF.

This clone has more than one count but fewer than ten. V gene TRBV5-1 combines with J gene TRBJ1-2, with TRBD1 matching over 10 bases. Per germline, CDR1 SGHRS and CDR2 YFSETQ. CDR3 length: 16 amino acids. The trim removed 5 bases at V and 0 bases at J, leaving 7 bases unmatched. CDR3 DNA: TGCGCCAGCAGGCGGGACAGGGGAGCCCCTAACTATGGCTACACCTTC. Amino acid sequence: CASRRDRGAPNYGYTF.

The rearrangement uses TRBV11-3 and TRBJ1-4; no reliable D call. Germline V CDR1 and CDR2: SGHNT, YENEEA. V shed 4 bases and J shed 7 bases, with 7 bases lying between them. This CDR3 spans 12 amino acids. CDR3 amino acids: CASSSPSEKLFF. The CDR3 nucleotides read TGTGCCAGCAGCTCTCCTAGTGAAAAACTGTTTTTT.

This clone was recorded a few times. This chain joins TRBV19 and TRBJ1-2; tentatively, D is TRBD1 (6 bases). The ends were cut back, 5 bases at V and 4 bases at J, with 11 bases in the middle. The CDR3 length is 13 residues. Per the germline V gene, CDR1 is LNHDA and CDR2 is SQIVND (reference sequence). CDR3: CASSLRTVYGYTF. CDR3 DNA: TGTGCCAGTAGTTTAAGGACAGTCTATGGCTACACCTTC.